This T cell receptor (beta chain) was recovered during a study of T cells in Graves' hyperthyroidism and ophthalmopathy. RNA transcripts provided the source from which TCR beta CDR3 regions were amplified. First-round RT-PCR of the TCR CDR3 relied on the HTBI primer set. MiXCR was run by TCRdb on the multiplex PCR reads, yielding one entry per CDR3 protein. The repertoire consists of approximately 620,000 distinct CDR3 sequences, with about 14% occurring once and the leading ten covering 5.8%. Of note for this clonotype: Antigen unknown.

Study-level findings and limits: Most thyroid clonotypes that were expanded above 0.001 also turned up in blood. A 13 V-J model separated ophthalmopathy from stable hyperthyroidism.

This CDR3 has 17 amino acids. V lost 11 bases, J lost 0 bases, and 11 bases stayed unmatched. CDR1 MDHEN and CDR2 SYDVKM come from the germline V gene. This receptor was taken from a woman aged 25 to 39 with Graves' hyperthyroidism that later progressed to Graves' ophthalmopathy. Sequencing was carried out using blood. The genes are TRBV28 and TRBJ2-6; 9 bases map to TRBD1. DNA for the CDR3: TGTGCCGGATGCTCCGGGACAGGGATCTCTGGGGCCAACGTCCTGACTTTC. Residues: CAGCSGTGISGANVLTF. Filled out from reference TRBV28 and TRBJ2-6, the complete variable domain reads DVKVTQSSRYLVKRTGEKVFLECVQDMDHENMFWYRQDPGLGLRLIYFSYDVKMKEKGDIPEGYSVSREKKERFSLILESASTNQTSMYLCAGCSGTGISGANVLTFGAGSRLTVL.